This T cell receptor beta chain was identified in a study of beta chain bispecific antibodies for T cell cancers. On the study more broadly: The leukemia lines expressed TRBV12-3 (Jurkat) and TRBV5-5 (HPB-ALL).

The germline CDR1 and CDR2 sequences are SGHTA and FQGTGA. This CDR3 is 15 amino acids long. J lost 2 bases, V lost 1 base, and 1 base had no gene match. General study points: Normal T cells contributed less of the targeted TRBV signal than the leukemia cells did.

T cells were expanded from blood mononuclear cells for two to three days with anti-CD3 OKT3 or CD3/CD28 beads. IL-2 (100 IU/ml) and IL-7 (about 5 ng/ml) supported the T cell cultures. Cocultures held approximately 50,000 normal T cells, approximately 50,000 targets, and bispecific antibody. This clonotype occurred many times. What it recognizes is unknown. From the 5' RACE reads, TCRdb called clonotypes with MiXCR, one entry per CDR3 protein. The data show 20,000 or so distinct CDR3 sequences, approximately 2.6% seen once. Specimen: healthy donor T cells cultured with leukemia cells. This TCR was sampled from a human donor in good health. Some clones in this sample may be carry-over from other donors' samples. The chain recombines TRBV7-3 with TRBJ2-1; 8 bases line up with TRBD1. The CDR3 DNA sequence: TGTGCCAGCAGCTTAAACAGGGGGGCCTACAATGAGCAGTTCTTC. Its translation is CASSLNRGAYNEQFF.